This T cell receptor beta chain was obtained from a study of blood T cell repertoires in COVID-19. Repertoires were generated with immunoSEQ multiplex PCR, while TCRdb's copy carries only in-frame clones and drops some. The repertoire holds 300,000 to 400,000 clones, with roughly 90% as singletons. CDR1 is MNHEY, CDR2 SVGAGI, per germline. This CDR3 is built from 13 residues. Trimming left V 6 bases short and J 0 bases short, with 9 bases between. The sequence was collected from a woman aged 25 to 45 with acute COVID-19. The sequencing input was PBMCs or T cells enriched from blood (not recorded which). The chain employs TRBV6-5 and TRBJ2-7, with a possible D match to TRBD2 (6 bases). Here the CDR3 DNA reads TGTGCCAGCAGAAAGACTAGCTCCTACGAGCAGTACTTC. Amino acid sequence: CASRKTSSYEQYF.